Listed below are T cell receptor beta chains from one sample, sequenced in a study of T cell responses to AZD1222 COVID-19 vaccine. Method: immunoSEQ multiplex PCR; TCRdb's copy keeps in-frame clones and lacks some. The sample has about 140,000 clones; around 90% are singletons. The starting material was peripheral blood, obtained 28 days after the second AZD1222 dose. The receptors stem from an adult who received the AZD1222 COVID-19 vaccine. Each CDR3 is given without its conserved first and last residue.

v_gene: TRBV27; CDR3aa: ASSYGLPQETQY
v_gene: TRBV15; CDR3aa: ATSRDRGLGYT
v_gene: TRBV7-2; CDR3aa: ASSLETGGQNEQF
v_gene: TRBV5-1; CDR3aa: ASSLAAGTGSSPLH
v_gene: TRBV6-5; CDR3aa: ASSYWGPTNYGYT
v_gene: TRBV2; CDR3aa: ASESTGGTDTQY
v_gene: TRBV3-1/TRBV3-2; CDR3aa: ASSQDRNSGMYNEQF
v_gene: TRBV7-2; CDR3aa: ASSLSGGSSGANVLT
v_gene: TRBV12-2; CDR3aa: ASRLTSGGAGAYNEQF
v_gene: TRBV27; CDR3aa: ASSSRDTEAF
v_gene: TRBV5-1; CDR3aa: ASSEGTVNTEAF
v_gene: TRBV28; CDR3aa: ASRPGTGDQPQH
v_gene: TRBV6-5; CDR3aa: ASTQGSLYGYT
v_gene: TRBV28; CDR3aa: ASKLWGAGNQPQH
v_gene: TRBV29-1; CDR3aa: SVGLGATNEKLF
v_gene: TRBV2; CDR3aa: ALDGGPGTEAF
v_gene: TRBV10-3; CDR3aa: AISEQGTAF
v_gene: TRBV14; CDR3aa: ASSQDSPGPSSYGYT
v_gene: TRBV27; CDR3aa: ASSPALTALGYT
v_gene: TRBV18; CDR3aa: ASSPPDRGRSEAF
v_gene: TRBV5-1; CDR3aa: ASSLAGVGGYT
v_gene: TRBV29-1; CDR3aa: SVRDGGGYT
v_gene: TRBV5-1; CDR3aa: ASSLEGGSTEKLF
v_gene: TRBV2; CDR3aa: ASSYTGNTGELF
v_gene: TRBV14; CDR3aa: ASSLGLTYEQY
v_gene: TRBV7-2; CDR3aa: ASSQMRRGSGRDYNEQF
v_gene: TRBV11-2; CDR3aa: ASSLEGGSGPQETQY
v_gene: TRBV19; CDR3aa: ASSTGQGRTDTQY
v_gene: TRBV5-6; CDR3aa: ASSFRTGELF
v_gene: TRBV7-9; CDR3aa: ASSLPLKTQY